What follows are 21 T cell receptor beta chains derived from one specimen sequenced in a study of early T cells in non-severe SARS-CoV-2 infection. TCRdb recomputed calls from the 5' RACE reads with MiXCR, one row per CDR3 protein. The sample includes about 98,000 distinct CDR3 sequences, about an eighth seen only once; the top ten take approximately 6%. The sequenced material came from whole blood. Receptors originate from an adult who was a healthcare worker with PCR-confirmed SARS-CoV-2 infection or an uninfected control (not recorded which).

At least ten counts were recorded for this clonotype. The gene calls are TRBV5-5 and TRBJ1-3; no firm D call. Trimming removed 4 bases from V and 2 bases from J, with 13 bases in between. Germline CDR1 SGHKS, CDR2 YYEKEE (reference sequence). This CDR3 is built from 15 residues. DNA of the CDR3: TGTGCCAGCAGCGCAACTAGGGCACCTGGAAACACCATATATTTT. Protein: CASSATRAPGNTIYF.

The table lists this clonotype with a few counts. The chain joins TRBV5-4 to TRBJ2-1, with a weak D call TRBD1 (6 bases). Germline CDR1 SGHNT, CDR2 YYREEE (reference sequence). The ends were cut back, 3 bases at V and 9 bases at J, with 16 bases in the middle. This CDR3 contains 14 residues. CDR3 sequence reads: CASSSTTRDIEQFF. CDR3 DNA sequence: TGTGCCAGCAGCTCGACTACAAGGGACATTGAGCAGTTCTTC.

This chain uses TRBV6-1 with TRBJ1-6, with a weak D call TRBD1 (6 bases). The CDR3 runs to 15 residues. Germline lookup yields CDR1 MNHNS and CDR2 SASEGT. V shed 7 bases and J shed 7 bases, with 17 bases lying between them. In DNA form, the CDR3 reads TGTGCCAGCAAGCAGGGGATGGAAGGAAATTCACCCCTCCACTTT. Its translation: CASKQGMEGNSPLHF.

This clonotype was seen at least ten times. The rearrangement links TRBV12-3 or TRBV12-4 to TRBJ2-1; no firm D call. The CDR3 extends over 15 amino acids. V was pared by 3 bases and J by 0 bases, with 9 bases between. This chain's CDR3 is CASSLGAYSYNEQFF. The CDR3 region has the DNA TGTGCCAGCAGTTTGGGCGCTTACTCCTACAATGAGCAGTTCTTC.

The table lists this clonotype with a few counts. The CDR3 DNA is TGTGCCAGCAGCTTACAGCCTTACAATGAGCAGTTCTTC. This sequence encodes CASSLQPYNEQFF. The genes are TRBV5-6 and TRBJ2-1; D gene uncertain. V was clipped by 2 bases and J by 4 bases, with 7 bases between them. Germline CDR1 is SGHDT and CDR2 is YYEEEE. The CDR3 consists of 13 residues.

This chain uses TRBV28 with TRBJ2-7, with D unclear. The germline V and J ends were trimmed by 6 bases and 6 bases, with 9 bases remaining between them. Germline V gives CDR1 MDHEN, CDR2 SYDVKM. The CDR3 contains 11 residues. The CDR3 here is CASSSNPEQYF. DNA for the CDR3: TGTGCCAGCAGCTCGAACCCCGAGCAGTACTTC.

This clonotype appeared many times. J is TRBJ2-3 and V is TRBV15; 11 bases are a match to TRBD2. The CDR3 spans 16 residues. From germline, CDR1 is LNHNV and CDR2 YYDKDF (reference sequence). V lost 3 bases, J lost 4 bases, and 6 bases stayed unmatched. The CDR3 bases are TGTGCCACCAGCAGGGAACTAGCGGGAGCCCCAGATACGCAGTATTTT. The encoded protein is CATSRELAGAPDTQYF.

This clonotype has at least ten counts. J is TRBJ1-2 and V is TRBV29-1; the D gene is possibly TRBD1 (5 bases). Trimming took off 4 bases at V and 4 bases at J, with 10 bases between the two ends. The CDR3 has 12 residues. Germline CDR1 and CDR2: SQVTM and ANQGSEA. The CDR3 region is CSVVGAPYGYTF. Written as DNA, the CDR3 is TGCAGCGTTGTTGGGGCTCCCTATGGCTACACCTTC.

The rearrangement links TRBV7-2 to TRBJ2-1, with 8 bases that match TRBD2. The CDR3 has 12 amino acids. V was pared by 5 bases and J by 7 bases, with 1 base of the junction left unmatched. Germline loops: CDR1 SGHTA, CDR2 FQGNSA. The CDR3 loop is CASSRLANEQFF. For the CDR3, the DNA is TGTGCCAGCAGCCGACTAGCGAATGAGCAGTTCTTC.

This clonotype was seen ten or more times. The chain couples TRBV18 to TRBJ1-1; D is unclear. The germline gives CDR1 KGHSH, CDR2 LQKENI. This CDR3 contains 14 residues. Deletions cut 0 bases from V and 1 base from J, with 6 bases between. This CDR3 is CASSPPIGNTEAFF. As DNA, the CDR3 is TGTGCCAGCTCACCACCGATCGGGAACACTGAAGCTTTCTTT. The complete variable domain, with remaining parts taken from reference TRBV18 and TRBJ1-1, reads NAGVMQNPRHLVRRRGQEARLRCSPMKGHSHVYWYRQLPEEGLKFMVYLQKENIIDESGMPKERFSAEFPKEGPSILRIQQVVRGDSAAYFCASSPPIGNTEAFFGQGTRLTVV.

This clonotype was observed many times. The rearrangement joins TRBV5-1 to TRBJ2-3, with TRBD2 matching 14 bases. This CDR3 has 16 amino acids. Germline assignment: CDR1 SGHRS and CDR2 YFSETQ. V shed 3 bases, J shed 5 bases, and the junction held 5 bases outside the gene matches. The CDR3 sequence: CASSSGTSGRGDTQYF. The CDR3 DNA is TGCGCCAGCAGCTCGGGGACTAGCGGGAGAGGAGATACGCAGTATTTT.

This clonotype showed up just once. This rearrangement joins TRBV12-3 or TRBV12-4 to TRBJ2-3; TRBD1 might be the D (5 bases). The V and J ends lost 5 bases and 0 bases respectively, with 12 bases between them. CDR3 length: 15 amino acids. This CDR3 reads CASSPRQSSTDTQYF. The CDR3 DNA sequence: TGTGCCAGCAGTCCCCGACAGTCTAGCACAGATACGCAGTATTTT.

This CDR3 is CASSLGLARYNEQFF. DNA for the CDR3: TGTGCCAGCAGTTTAGGACTAGCGCGATACAATGAGCAGTTCTTC. The chain uses TRBV12-3 or TRBV12-4 and TRBJ2-1; 8 bases match TRBD2. This CDR3 comprises 15 residues. J lost 4 bases, V lost 1 base, and 3 bases had no gene match.

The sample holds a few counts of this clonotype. CDR3 amino acids: CASSLDPGGPYEQYF. CDR3 in DNA: TGCGCCAGCAGCTTGGATCCCGGGGGGCCCTACGAGCAGTACTTC. The chain is built from TRBV5-1 and TRBJ2-7; the D gene is possibly TRBD2 (7 bases). Germline assignment: CDR1 SGHRS and CDR2 YFSETQ. Trimming cost V 0 bases and J 2 bases, with 12 bases left between them. CDR3 size: 15 residues.

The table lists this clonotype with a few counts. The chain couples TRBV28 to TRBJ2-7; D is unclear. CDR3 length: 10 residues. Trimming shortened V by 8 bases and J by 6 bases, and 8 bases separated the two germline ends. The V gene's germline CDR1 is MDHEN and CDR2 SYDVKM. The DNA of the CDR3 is TGTGCCAGCGGTTATCCCGAGCAGTACTTC. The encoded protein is CASGYPEQYF.

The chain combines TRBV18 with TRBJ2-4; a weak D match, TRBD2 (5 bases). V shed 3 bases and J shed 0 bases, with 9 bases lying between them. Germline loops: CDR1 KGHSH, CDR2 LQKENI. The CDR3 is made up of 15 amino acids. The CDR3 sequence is CASSPSGIAKNIQYF. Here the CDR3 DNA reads TGTGCCAGCTCACCCTCCGGGATAGCCAAAAACATTCAGTACTTC.

The CDR3 DNA is TGTGCCAGCAGCAAGGACAGGGCCGGCGAGCAGTACTTC. Residues: CASSKDRAGEQYF. This chain uses TRBV6-6 with TRBJ2-7, with TRBD1 matching 8 bases. CDR3 length: 13 amino acids. The V and J ends lost 6 bases and 6 bases, in that order; junction bases with no gene match: 7. CDR1 MNHNY and CDR2 SVGAGI come from the germline V gene (reference sequence).

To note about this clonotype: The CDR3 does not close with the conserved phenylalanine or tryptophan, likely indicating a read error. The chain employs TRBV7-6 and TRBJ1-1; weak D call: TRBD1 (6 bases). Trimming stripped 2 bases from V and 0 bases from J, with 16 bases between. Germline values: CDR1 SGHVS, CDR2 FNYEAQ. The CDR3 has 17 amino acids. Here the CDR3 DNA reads TGTGCCAGCAGCTTATGGGGGCGGACATCTATGAACACTGAAGCTTTCCTT. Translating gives CASSLWGRTSMNTEAFL.

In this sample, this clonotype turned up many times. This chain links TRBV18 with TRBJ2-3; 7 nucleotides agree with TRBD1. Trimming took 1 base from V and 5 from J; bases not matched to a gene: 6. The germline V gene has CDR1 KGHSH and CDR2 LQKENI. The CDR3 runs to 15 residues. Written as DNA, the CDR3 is TGTGCCAGCTCACCACGGACAGGCACGGGAGATACGCAGTATTTT. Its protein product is CASSPRTGTGDTQYF.

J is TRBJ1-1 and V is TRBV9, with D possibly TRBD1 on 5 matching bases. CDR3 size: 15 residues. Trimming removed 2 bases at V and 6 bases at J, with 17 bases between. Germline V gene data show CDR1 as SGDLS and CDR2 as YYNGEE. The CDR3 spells CASSVSAGGTAEAFF. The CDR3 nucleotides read TGTGCCAGCAGCGTGAGCGCTGGGGGGACGGCTGAAGCTTTCTTT.

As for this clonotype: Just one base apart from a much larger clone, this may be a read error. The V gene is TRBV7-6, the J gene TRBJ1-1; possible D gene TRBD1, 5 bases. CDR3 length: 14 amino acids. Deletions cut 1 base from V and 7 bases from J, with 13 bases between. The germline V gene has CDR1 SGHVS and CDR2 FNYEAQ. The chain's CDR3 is CASSLVAPQGEAFF. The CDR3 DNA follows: TGTGCCAGCAGCTTAGTGGCCCCGCAGGGTGAAGCTTTCTTT.